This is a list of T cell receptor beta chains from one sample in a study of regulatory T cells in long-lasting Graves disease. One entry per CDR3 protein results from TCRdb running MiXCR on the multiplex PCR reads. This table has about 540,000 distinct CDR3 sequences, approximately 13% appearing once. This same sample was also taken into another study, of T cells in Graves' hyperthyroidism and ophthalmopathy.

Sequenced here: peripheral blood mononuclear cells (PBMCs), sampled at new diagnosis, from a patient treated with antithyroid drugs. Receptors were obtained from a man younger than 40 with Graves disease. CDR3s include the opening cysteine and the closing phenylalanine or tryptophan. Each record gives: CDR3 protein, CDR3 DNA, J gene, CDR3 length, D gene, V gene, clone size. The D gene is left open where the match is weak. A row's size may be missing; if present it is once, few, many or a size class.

CASSSAGTDYEQYF TGTGCCAGCAGCTCCGCAGGGACAGACTACGAGCAGTACTTC TRBJ2-7 14 TRBD1 TRBV7-9 NA
CASTAVGRANQPQHF TGTGCCAGCACGGCAGTTGGGAGGGCCAATCAGCCCCAGCATTTT TRBJ1-5 15 NA TRBV6-1 many
CASSFERGTARTYNSLPDTQYF TGTGCCAGCAGTTTTGAACGGGGGACAGCAAGGACCTACAACTCTCTCCCAGATACGCAGTATTTT TRBJ2-3 22 NA TRBV28 many
CATSDLRVEELFF TGTGCCACCAGTGATTTGAGGGTGGAGGAGCTGTTTTTT TRBJ2-2 13 NA TRBV24-1 many
CASSFGFSGENQETQYF TGTGCCAGCAGCTTCGGTTTTAGCGGGGAAAATCAAGAGACCCAGTACTTC TRBJ2-5 17 TRBD2 TRBV11-2 many
CASSQIPSTDTQYF TGCGCCAGCAGCCAGATTCCTAGCACAGATACGCAGTATTTT TRBJ2-3 14 NA TRBV5-1 many
CSARDGEGRETQYF TGCAGTGCTAGAGATGGAGAGGGACGAGAGACCCAGTACTTC TRBJ2-5 14 NA TRBV20-1 many
CASRKSGANTGELFF TGCGCCAGCAGAAAGAGCGGCGCGAACACCGGGGAGCTGTTTTTT TRBJ2-2 15 NA TRBV5-1 NA
CASSLRFYGYTF TGTGCCAGCAGCTTACGGTTCTATGGCTACACCTTC TRBJ1-2 12 NA TRBV11-2 many
CASSRGTANNQPQHF TGTGCCAGCAGTCGCGGGACAGCTAACAATCAGCCCCAGCATTTT TRBJ1-5 15 TRBD1 TRBV28 many
CASSQAYASYEQYF TGCGCCAGCAGCCAAGCCTACGCCTCCTACGAGCAGTACTTC TRBJ2-7 14 NA TRBV4-1 few
CASSLGIDGGFYGYTF TGCGCCAGCAGCTTGGGGATCGACGGGGGATTTTATGGCTACACCTTC TRBJ1-2 16 NA TRBV5-1 NA
CASSPADRGVGTEAFF TGTGCCAGCAGTCCAGCGGACAGGGGGGTGGGGACTGAAGCTTTCTTT TRBJ1-1 16 TRBD1 TRBV6-1 many
CASLAGRLITDTQYF TGTGCCAGCTTAGCGGGTCGTTTGATCACAGATACGCAGTATTTT TRBJ2-3 15 TRBD2 TRBV7-8 few
CASSLGQGSYNEQFF TGTGCCAGCAGCTTGGGACAGGGATCCTACAATGAGCAGTTCTTC TRBJ2-1 15 TRBD1 TRBV5-1 many
CASTLRQETQYF TGTGCCTCCACCTTGCGGCAAGAGACCCAGTACTTC TRBJ2-5 12 NA TRBV2 many
CATSDLSGRYGTQYF TGTGCCACCAGTGATTTGTCGGGGCGGTATGGTACGCAGTATTTT TRBJ2-3 15 NA TRBV24-1 few
CASSSGTGGYNSPLHF TGTGCCAGCAGTTCCGGGACAGGGGGCTATAATTCACCCCTCCACTTT TRBJ1-6 16 TRBD1 TRBV27 many
CASSSIGLAGAVRQYF TGTGCCAGCAGCTCCATCGGACTAGCGGGTGCCGTACGGCAGTACTTC TRBJ2-7 16 TRBD2 TRBV12-3/TRBV12-4 many
CSADGTDLSYNEQFF TGCAGTGCAGATGGGACTGATCTCTCCTACAATGAGCAGTTCTTC TRBJ2-1 15 NA TRBV20-1 many
CASTAAPGSQETQYF TGCGCCAGCACCGCTGCCCCCGGATCGCAAGAGACCCAGTACTTC TRBJ2-5 15 NA TRBV5-1 many